This is a list of T cell receptor beta chains from one sample in a study of blood T cell repertoires in COVID-19. Sequencing was performed with immunoSEQ multiplex PCR; in TCRdb, only in-frame clones are kept and a portion is missing. The sample comprises 150,000 to 200,000 clones, roughly 90% of which are singletons, and around 6.5% rests with the top ten. The sample taken for sequencing was PBMCs or T cells enriched from blood (not recorded which). The origin of the receptors is a woman aged 45-65 years who had recovered from COVID-19. CDR3s include the opening cysteine and the closing phenylalanine or tryptophan. A D gene is named only where the DNA matches it firmly. Only some rows state a clone size, as once, few, many or a class for expanded clones.

j_call,v_call,clone_size,cdr3_length,d_call,cdr3_aa,cdr3_nt
TRBJ2-5,TRBV7-2,.,14,.,CASSLQGGQETQYF,TGTGCCAGCAGCTTACAGGGGGGACAAGAGACCCAGTACTTC
TRBJ1-2,TRBV7-9,once,15,TRBD1,CASSQELDRGGGYTF,TGTGCCAGCAGTCAAGAACTCGACAGGGGAGGTGGCTACACCTTC
TRBJ2-1,TRBV10-3,.,15,.,CAISEGEGSYNEQFF,TGTGCCATCAGTGAGGGCGAGGGCTCCTACAATGAGCAGTTCTTC
TRBJ2-1,TRBV5-1,once,16,TRBD1,CASSLVAETGRNEQFF,TGCGCCAGCAGCTTGGTTGCCGAGACAGGGCGGAATGAGCAGTTCTTC
TRBJ1-3,TRBV19,.,15,TRBD1,CASTYPGQGGNTIYF,TGTGCCAGTACCTACCCGGGACAGGGTGGAAACACCATATATTTT
TRBJ1-6,TRBV7-2,.,16,TRBD1,CASSLAGQGAGSPLHF,TGTGCCAGCAGCTTAGCGGGGCAGGGGGCAGGTTCACCCCTCCACTTT
TRBJ1-3,TRBV10-3,.,16,TRBD1,CAIHPGQLFSGNTIYF,TGTGCCATCCACCCGGGACAGCTATTCTCTGGAAACACCATATATTTT
TRBJ1-1,TRBV19,.,15,.,CASSIPRHPNTEAFF,TGTGCCAGTAGTATTCCCCGACACCCGAACACTGAAGCTTTCTTT
TRBJ2-2,TRBV25-1,.,16,TRBD2,CASRVSGTLNTGELFF,TGTGCCAGCAGGGTTAGCGGGACACTGAACACCGGGGAGCTGTTTTTT
TRBJ1-2,TRBV24-1,.,11,.,CATSDLRGYTF,TGTGCCACCAGTGATTTGCGTGGCTACACCTTC
TRBJ1-1,TRBV30,.,13,.,CAWKDRTNTEAFF,TGTGCCTGGAAAGACAGGACCAACACTGAAGCTTTCTTT
TRBJ2-2,TRBV19,.,16,.,CASSPYGGVNTGELFF,TGTGCCAGTAGTCCTTATGGCGGAGTGAACACCGGGGAGCTGTTTTTT
TRBJ2-3,TRBV6-4,.,13,.,CASSDQRGDTQYF,TGTGCCAGCAGTGACCAGCGCGGGGATACGCAGTATTTT
TRBJ1-2,TRBV15,.,15,.,CATSGGGLRLYGYTF,TGTGCCACCAGCGGGGGGGGCCTACGCCTCTATGGCTACACCTTC
TRBJ1-1,TRBV14,.,13,TRBD1,CASSPRTGLKAFF,TGTGCCAGCAGCCCCCGGACAGGGCTTAAAGCTTTCTTT
TRBJ2-5,TRBV14,.,16,TRBD2,CASSQESGLPEQTQYF,TGTGCCAGCAGCCAAGAATCGGGACTACCTGAGCAGACCCAGTACTTC
TRBJ2-2,TRBV18,once,17,TRBD2,CASSYRLAGANTGELFF,TGTGCCAGCTCCTACAGACTAGCGGGAGCTAACACCGGGGAGCTGTTTTTT
TRBJ2-3,TRBV3-1/TRBV3-2,.,17,.,CASSQDRAGPSTDTQYF,TGTGCCAGCAGCCAAGATAGGGCGGGACCTAGCACAGATACGCAGTATTTT
TRBJ1-6,TRBV28,.,15,.,CASRPDSSYNSPLHF,TGTGCCAGCAGGCCTGACAGCTCCTATAATTCACCCCTCCACTTT
TRBJ2-1,TRBV11-2,.,13,TRBD1,CASSLVDRGSQFF,TGTGCCAGCAGCTTAGTCGACAGGGGGTCGCAGTTCTTC
TRBJ1-3,TRBV2,.,15,.,CASTEGSAGGNTIYF,TGTGCCAGCACGGAGGGGAGTGCTGGAGGAAACACCATATATTTT
TRBJ2-7,TRBV10-1,.,16,TRBD2,CASSKTAGGSPYEQYF,TGCGCCAGCAGTAAGACAGCTGGCGGGAGCCCCTACGAGCAGTACTTC
TRBJ2-1,TRBV15,.,13,.,CATSRDLGRELFF,TGTGCCACCAGCAGAGATCTTGGGCGGGAACTGTTCTTC
TRBJ2-7,TRBV14,.,14,.,CASSQGWWEDEQYF,TGTGCCAGCAGCCAAGGGTGGTGGGAGGACGAGCAGTACTTC
TRBJ1-3,TRBV2,.,14,.,CASHALFSGNTIYF,TGTGCCAGCCACGCCCTATTCTCTGGAAACACCATATATTTT
TRBJ1-1,TRBV2,.,14,.,CASSGRLGSTEAFF,TGTGCCAGCAGTGGGAGGCTTGGGAGCACTGAAGCTTTCTTT
TRBJ2-1,TRBV25-1,.,14,.,CASSDRTGRDEQFF,TGTGCCAGCAGTGATCGGACAGGGAGGGATGAGCAGTTCTTC
TRBJ1-4,TRBV18,few,15,.,CASSPPGPGGEKLFF,TGTGCCAGCTCACCACCAGGGCCCGGAGGTGAAAAACTGTTTTTT
TRBJ2-5,TRBV27,.,13,.,CASRSQKPETQYF,TGTGCCAGCAGATCACAAAAACCGGAGACCCAGTACTTC
TRBJ2-7,TRBV11-2,.,15,TRBD2,CASSLDWREFHEQYF,TGTGCCAGCAGCTTAGATTGGCGGGAGTTCCACGAGCAGTACTTC
TRBJ2-7,TRBV5-4,.,14,.,CASSLRGGPYEQYF,TGTGCCAGCAGCTTGAGAGGGGGACCCTACGAGCAGTACTTC
TRBJ1-6,TRBV5-1,few,16,.,CASSLLPGHDNSPLHF,TGCGCCAGCAGCTTGCTACCGGGACATGATAATTCACCCCTCCACTTT
TRBJ2-3,TRBV28,.,15,.,CASSLGGISADTQYF,TGTGCCAGCAGCCTGGGGGGAATCTCCGCAGATACGCAGTATTTT
TRBJ2-1,TRBV4-3,.,14,.,CASSRRLVYNEQFF,TGCGCCAGCAGCCGACGACTAGTCTACAATGAGCAGTTCTTC
TRBJ1-4,TRBV28,.,14,.,CASSRGVPYEKLFF,TGTGCCAGCAGCCGGGGGGTCCCCTATGAAAAACTGTTTTTT
TRBJ2-5,TRBV4-3,.,19,TRBD2,CASSQDKASGRAIRETQYF,TGCGCCAGCAGCCAAGACAAAGCTAGCGGGAGGGCTATAAGGGAGACCCAGTACTTC
TRBJ1-2,TRBV15,.,12,.,CATSSGSYGYTF,TGTGCCACCAGCAGTGGCAGCTATGGCTACACCTTC
TRBJ2-7,TRBV19,.,14,TRBD1,CASARGTGLYEQYF,TGTGCCAGCGCGCGAGGGACAGGTTTGTACGAGCAGTACTTC
TRBJ2-7,TRBV19,.,11,.,CASKGDGEQYF,TGTGCCAGTAAGGGGGACGGCGAGCAGTACTTC